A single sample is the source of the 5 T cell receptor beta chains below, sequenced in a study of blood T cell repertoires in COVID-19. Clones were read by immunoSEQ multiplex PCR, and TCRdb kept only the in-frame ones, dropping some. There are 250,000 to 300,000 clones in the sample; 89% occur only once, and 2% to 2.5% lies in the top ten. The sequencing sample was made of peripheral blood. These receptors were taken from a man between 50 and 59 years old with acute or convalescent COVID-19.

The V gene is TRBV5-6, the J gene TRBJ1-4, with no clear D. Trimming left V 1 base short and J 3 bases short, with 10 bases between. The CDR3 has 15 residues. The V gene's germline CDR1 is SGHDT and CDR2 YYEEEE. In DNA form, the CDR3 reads TGTGCCAGCAGCTTGTACGGGAGGGCTAATGAAAAACTGTTTTTT. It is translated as CASSLYGRANEKLFF. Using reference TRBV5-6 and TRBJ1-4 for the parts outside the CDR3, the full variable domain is DAGVTQSPTHLIKTRGQQVTLRCSPKSGHDTVSWYQQALGQGPQFIFQYYEEEERQRGNFPDRFSGHQFPNYSSELNVNALLLGDSALYLCASSLYGRANEKLFFGSGTQLSVL.

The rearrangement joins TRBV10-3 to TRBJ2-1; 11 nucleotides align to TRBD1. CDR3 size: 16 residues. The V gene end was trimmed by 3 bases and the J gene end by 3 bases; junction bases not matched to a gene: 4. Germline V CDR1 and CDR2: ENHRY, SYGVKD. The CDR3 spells CAISDPGTGGYNEQFF. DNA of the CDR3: TGTGCCATCAGTGACCCCGGGACAGGGGGCTACAATGAGCAGTTCTTC.

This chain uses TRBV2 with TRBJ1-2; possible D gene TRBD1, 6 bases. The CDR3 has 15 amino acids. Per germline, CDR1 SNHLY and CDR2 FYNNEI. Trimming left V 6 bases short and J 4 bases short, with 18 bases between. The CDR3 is CASSTSGTYFYGYTF. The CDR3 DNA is TGTGCCAGCAGCACGTCGGGGACATACTTCTATGGCTACACCTTC. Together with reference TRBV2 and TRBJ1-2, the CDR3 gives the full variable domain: EPEVTQTPSHQVTQMGQEVILRCVPISNHLYFYWYRQILGQKVEFLVSFYNNEISEKSEIFDDQFSVERPDGSNFTLKIRSTKLEDSAMYFCASSTSGTYFYGYTFGSGTRLTVV.

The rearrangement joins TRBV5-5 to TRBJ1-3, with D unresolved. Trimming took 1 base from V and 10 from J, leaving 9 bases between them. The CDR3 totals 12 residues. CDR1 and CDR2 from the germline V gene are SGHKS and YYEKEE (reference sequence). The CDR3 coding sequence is TGTGCCAGCAGCTTGCCGGGTGGGACCATATATTTT. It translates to CASSLPGGTIYF. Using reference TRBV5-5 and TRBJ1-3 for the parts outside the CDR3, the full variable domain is DAGVTQSPTHLIKTRGQQVTLRCSPISGHKSVSWYQQVLGQGPQFIFQYYEKEERGRGNFPDRFSARQFPNYSSELNVNALLLGDSALYLCASSLPGGTIYFGEGSWLTVV.

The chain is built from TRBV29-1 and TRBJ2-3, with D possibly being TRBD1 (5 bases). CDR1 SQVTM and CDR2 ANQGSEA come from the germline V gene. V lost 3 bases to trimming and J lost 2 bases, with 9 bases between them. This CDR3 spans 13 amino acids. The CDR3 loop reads CSVEGRVTDTQYF. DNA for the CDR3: TGCAGCGTTGAGGGCAGGGTCACAGATACGCAGTATTTT.